Listed here is a single TCR beta chain. The data stem from a study of blood T cell repertoires in COVID-19. In the study overall: Samples taken during acute and convalescent COVID-19 were collected in the United States, Italy and Spain.

Germline loops: CDR1 SGHNT, CDR2 YYREEE (reference sequence). This CDR3 comprises 16 residues. The J segment lost 4 bases and the V segment lost 4 bases, leaving 10 bases of the junction unmatched. Per the authors' pipeline: Amplified reference gene primers provided the basis for estimating nucleated cell counts. Clones were read by immunoSEQ multiplex PCR, and TCRdb kept only the in-frame ones, dropping some. V, J and clone size are taken as reported in that table, and D and trimming were inferred from the DNA itself. This sample has approximately 89,000 clones, with approximately 80% found just once.

The chain joins TRBV5-4 to TRBJ2-1, with 8 bases fitting TRBD2. The receptor comes from an elderly woman with acute or convalescent COVID-19. Sequenced sample: peripheral blood. This CDR3 reads CASSGGGSGGYNEQFF. Here the CDR3 DNA reads TGTGCCAGCAGCGGGGGTGGGAGCGGGGGTTACAATGAGCAGTTCTTC. Filled out from reference TRBV5-4 and TRBJ2-1, the complete variable domain reads ETGVTQSPTHLIKTRGQQVTLRCSSQSGHNTVSWYQQALGQGPQFIFQYYREEENGRGNFPPRFSGLQFPNYSSELNVNALELDDSALYLCASSGGGSGGYNEQFFGPGTRLTVL.